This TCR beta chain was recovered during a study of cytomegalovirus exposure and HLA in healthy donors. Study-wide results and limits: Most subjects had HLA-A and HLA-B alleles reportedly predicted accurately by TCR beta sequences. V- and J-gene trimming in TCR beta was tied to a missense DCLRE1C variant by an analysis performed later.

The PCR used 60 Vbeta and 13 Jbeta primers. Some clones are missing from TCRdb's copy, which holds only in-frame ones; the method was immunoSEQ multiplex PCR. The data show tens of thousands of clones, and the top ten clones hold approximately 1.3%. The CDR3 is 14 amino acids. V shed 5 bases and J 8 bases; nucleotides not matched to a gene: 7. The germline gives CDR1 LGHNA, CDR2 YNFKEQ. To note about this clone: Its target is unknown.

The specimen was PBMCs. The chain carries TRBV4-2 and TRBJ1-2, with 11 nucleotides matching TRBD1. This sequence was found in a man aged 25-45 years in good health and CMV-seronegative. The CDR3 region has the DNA TGTGCCAGCAGCGAGGACAGGGGGCTACAGGGCTACACCTTC. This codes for CASSEDRGLQGYTF.